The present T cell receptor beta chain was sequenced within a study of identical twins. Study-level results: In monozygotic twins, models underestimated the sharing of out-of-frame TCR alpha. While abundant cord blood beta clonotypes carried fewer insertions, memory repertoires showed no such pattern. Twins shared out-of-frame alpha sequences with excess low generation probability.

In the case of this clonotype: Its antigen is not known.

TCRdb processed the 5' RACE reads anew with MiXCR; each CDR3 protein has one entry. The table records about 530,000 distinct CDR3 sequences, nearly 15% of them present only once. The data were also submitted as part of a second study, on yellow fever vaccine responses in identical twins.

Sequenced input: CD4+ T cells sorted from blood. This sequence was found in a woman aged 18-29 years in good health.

The CDR3 DNA is TGTGCCAGCAGCTTGGGGGGACTAGCGGCCTACAATGAGCAGTTCTTC. It specifies CASSLGGLAAYNEQFF. V is TRBV5-5 and J is TRBJ2-1, with 11 bases that match TRBD2. The CDR3 sequence is 16 residues long. Germline trimming cut 0 bases from V and 2 bases from J; bases unmatched to any gene: 1. CDR1 and CDR2 (germline): SGHKS, YYEKEE (reference sequence). Full variable domain (remainder filled in from reference TRBV5-5 and TRBJ2-1): DAGVTQSPTHLIKTRGQQVTLRCSPISGHKSVSWYQQVLGQGPQFIFQYYEKEERGRGNFPDRFSARQFPNYSSELNVNALLLGDSALYLCASSLGGLAAYNEQFFGPGTRLTVL.